This section outlines one TCR beta chain sequence together with its context. Antigen unknown. The sample belongs to a study of OX40 agonist ivuxolimab in advanced cancers. Study-level information: An agonistic anti-OX40 (CD134) antibody, ivuxolimab, was used to treat the patients. Intravenous ivuxolimab at 0.01 to 10 mg/kg was given to patients every 2 weeks.

Broader study findings: CD4+ and CD8+ blood T cells expanded clonally by week 6 at 0.1 to 3.0 mg/kg.

This CDR3 region has 14 residues. The V and J ends lost 8 bases and 0 bases, in that order; junction bases with no gene match: 4. Germline lookup yields CDR1 ENHRY and CDR2 SYGVKD. Sequenced by immunoSEQ multiplex PCR; TCRdb stores in-frame clones only, minus some. The data contain roughly 120,000 clones, around nine tenths of them seen just once; the ten biggest clones take up less than 0.3%. The sequencing used CD4+ or CD8+ T cells sorted from blood, collected in a trial of the OX40 agonist ivuxolimab. The V gene is TRBV10-3, the J gene TRBJ2-3; TRBD1 agrees at 8 bases. The receptor was isolated from an adult with an advanced solid tumor such as melanoma, head and neck, liver or kidney cancer. The CDR3 DNA is TGTGCCATCGGACAGGGTGGGAGCACAGATACGCAGTATTTT. Its translation: CAIGQGGSTDTQYF.